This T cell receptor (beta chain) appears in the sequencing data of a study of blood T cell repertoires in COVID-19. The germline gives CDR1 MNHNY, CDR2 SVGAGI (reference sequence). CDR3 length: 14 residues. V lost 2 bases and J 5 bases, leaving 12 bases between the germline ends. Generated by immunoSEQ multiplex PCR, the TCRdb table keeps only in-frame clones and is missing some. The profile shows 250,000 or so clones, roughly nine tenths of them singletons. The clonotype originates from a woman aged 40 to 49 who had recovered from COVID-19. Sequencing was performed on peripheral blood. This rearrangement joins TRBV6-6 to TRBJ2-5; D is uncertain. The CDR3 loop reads CASSYGSFGETQYF. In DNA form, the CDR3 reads TGTGCCAGCAGTTACGGTTCGTTCGGGGAGACCCAGTACTTC.